These 10 T cell receptor beta chains were sequenced from one sample in a study of monozygotic twins with inflammatory bowel disease. From its re-call of the 5' RACE reads, TCRdb lists each CDR3 protein once, without DNA. The sample totals 93,000 or so distinct CDR3 sequences. What was sequenced was blood. These receptors were collected from a human donor with ulcerative colitis or Crohn's disease, or a healthy co-twin of an affected twin (not recorded which).

This CDR3 is CASIGTSLAKNIQYF. The chain combines TRBV2 with TRBJ2-4; TCRdb lists TRBD2, though no DNA is available to test this call. The CDR3 totals 15 residues. The germline CDR1 and CDR2 sequences are SNHLY and FYNNEI. Drawing the rest from reference TRBV2 and TRBJ2-4, the complete variable domain is EPEVTQTPSHQVTQMGQEVILRCVPISNHLYFYWYRQILGQKVEFLVSFYNNEISEKSEIFDDQFSVERPDGSNFTLKIRSTKLEDSAMYFCASIGTSLAKNIQYFGAGTRLSVL.

V and J are TRBV12-3 or TRBV12-4 and TRBJ2-2; TCRdb returns TRBD1, unconfirmable since there is no DNA. The CDR3 length is 15 residues. CDR3 sequence reads: CASRPTTGGTGELFF.

This rearrangement joins TRBV6-2 or TRBV6-3 to TRBJ2-7; as DNA is missing, the TRBD2 call by TCRdb cannot be tested. The CDR3 length is 16 residues. The germline CDR1 and CDR2 sequences are MNHEY and SVGEGT. CDR3 in amino acids: CASSYSRGSGGFEQYF.

This chain links TRBV3-1 with TRBJ2-1; TCRdb's D call of TRBD2 is untestable without DNA. This CDR3 region has 16 residues. Looked up from germline, CDR1 is LGHDT and CDR2 is YNNKEL (reference sequence). The CDR3 loop reads CASSPRTSGPGNEQFF.

The chain carries TRBV5-1 and TRBJ2-7; TCRdb's D gene call, TRBD1, goes unchecked for lack of DNA. This CDR3 is built from 16 residues. The germline gives CDR1 SGHRS, CDR2 YFSETQ. This CDR3 reads CASSWGQGKFSYEQYF.

The chain links TRBV3-1 to TRBJ2-3; TCRdb's D call of TRBD2 is untestable without DNA. Germline lookup yields CDR1 LGHDT and CDR2 YNNKEL (reference sequence). The CDR3 is made up of 19 amino acids. This chain's CDR3 is CASSQYRASGGASTDTQYF.

This chain connects TRBV28 to TRBJ2-1; TCRdb designates TRBD2, a call that cannot be tested without DNA. This CDR3 spans 18 amino acids. Per the germline V gene, CDR1 is MDHEN and CDR2 is SYDVKM. The CDR3 loop reads CASSTKREGHLLYNEQFF.

This chain connects TRBV7-9 to TRBJ2-1; TCRdb's assignment of TRBD1 cannot be checked, as there is no DNA. The germline gives CDR1 SEHNR, CDR2 FQNEAQ (reference sequence). The CDR3 length is 15 residues. The CDR3 loop is CASSPTGGQRNEQFF. The complete variable domain, with remaining parts taken from reference TRBV7-9 and TRBJ2-1, reads DTGVSQNPRHKITKRGQNVTFRCDPISEHNRLYWYRQTLGQGPEFLTYFQNEAQLEKSRLLSDRFSAERPKGSFSTLEIQRTEQGDSAMYLCASSPTGGQRNEQFFGPGTRLTVL.

This sequence joins TRBV29-1 and TRBJ2-7; TCRdb's D call of TRBD1 is untestable without DNA. CDR1 is SQVTM, CDR2 ANQGSEA, per germline. The CDR3 spans 11 residues. CDR3 sequence: CSTGTVYEQYF.

The CDR3 loop reads CSARDLRTSGGDTQYF. V usage is TRBV20-1 and J usage is TRBJ2-3; the D call from TCRdb, TRBD2, cannot be confirmed without DNA. The CDR3 contains 16 residues. Germline V gene data show CDR1 as DFQATT and CDR2 as SNEGSKA (reference sequence).